The text below deals with one T cell receptor (beta chain). As yet, its antigen is unknown. Every patient relapsed after autologous stem cell transplantation, and brentuximab vedotin exposure varied. Magnetic negative selection isolated CD8+ T cells from thawed PBMCs. Sequencing used immunoSEQ multiplex PCR; TCRdb keeps in-frame clones, though not all of them. The top ten clones hold roughly a tenth of a sample with 1,500 to 2,000 clones, just under 85% of them seen once. The sample comes from a study of PD-1 blockade in classical Hodgkin lymphoma. Notes on the study in general: Possible causes of repertoire differences, disease activity or prior therapy, remain undefined. Diminished baseline TCR diversity has been reported in newly diagnosed patients relative to healthy donors. Some patients began nivolumab under 1 year after ASCT. These patients were excluded from later analyses.

The CDR3 is 14 residues long. V was trimmed by 6 bases and J by 0 bases, leaving 13 bases between them. Germline CDR1 is SGHNT and CDR2 is YYREEE (reference sequence). This TCR was recovered from a human donor with classical Hodgkin lymphoma. The specimen comprised CD8+ T cells from blood, sampled at baseline. J is TRBJ2-7 and V is TRBV5-4, with D tentatively TRBD1 (5 bases). CDR3 region: CASTFQGGSYEQYF. CDR3 sequence (DNA): TGTGCCAGCACCTTTCAGGGCGGCTCCTACGAGCAGTACTTC.